A selection of T cell receptor beta chains follows, all from one sample in a study of CD4 and CD8 cells across lung adenocarcinoma regions. TCRdb re-analysed the PCR reads in MiXCR, keeping a single row per CDR3 protein. The sample yields about 12,000 distinct CDR3 sequences, less than 60% seen once. The specimen sequenced was CD8+ T cells from the margin of a lung tumor. Receptors originate from a female donor with lung adenocarcinoma. The CD4 and CD8 labels of this study may be unreliable. Both conserved end residues are part of each CDR3. A D gene is named only where the DNA matches it firmly. Rows give clone size only sometimes, using once, few, many, or a class for an expanded clone.

D gene: .
clone size: many
V gene: TRBV4-1
J gene: TRBJ2-2
CDR3 protein: CASSRLGGAGELFF
CDR3 DNA: TGCGCCAGCAGCCGATTGGGGGGCGCCGGGGAGCTGTTTTTT

D gene: .
clone size: .
V gene: TRBV6-1
J gene: TRBJ2-1
CDR3 protein: CASKAGLYNEQFF
CDR3 DNA: TGTGCCAGCAAGGCCGGGCTATACAATGAGCAGTTCTTC

D gene: TRBD2
clone size: many
V gene: TRBV10-1
J gene: TRBJ2-1
CDR3 protein: CASSGPGLASSYNEQFF
CDR3 DNA: TGCGCCAGCAGTGGACCGGGACTAGCAAGCTCCTACAATGAGCAGTTCTTC

D gene: .
clone size: .
V gene: TRBV25-1
J gene: TRBJ2-1
CDR3 protein: CASSPLGQSSSTEEQFF
CDR3 DNA: TGTGCCAGCAGTCCCCTCGGACAGTCCTCCTCCACCGAGGAGCAGTTCTTT

D gene: TRBD1
clone size: many
V gene: TRBV6-1
J gene: TRBJ1-1
CDR3 protein: CASTIQRAGGTTEAFF
CDR3 DNA: TGTGCCAGCACTATCCAAAGGGCAGGGGGCACCACTGAAGCTTTCTTT

D gene: .
clone size: .
V gene: TRBV6-1
J gene: TRBJ2-1
CDR3 protein: CGGGPSGGGQDTQYF
CDR3 DNA: TGTGGCGGGGGTCCCAGCGGCGGGGGCCAAGATACCCAGTATTTC

D gene: .
clone size: .
V gene: TRBV19
J gene: TRBJ2-1
CDR3 protein: CASSPRLGAYNEQFF
CDR3 DNA: TGTGCCAGTAGTCCCCGACTAGGGGCCTACAATGAGCAGTTCTTC

D gene: .
clone size: .
V gene: TRBV6-1
J gene: TRBJ2-1
CDR3 protein: CASSEGAYNEQFF
CDR3 DNA: TGTGCCAGCAGTGAAGGGGCCTACAATGAGCAGTTCTTC

D gene: .
clone size: few
V gene: TRBV5-1
J gene: TRBJ2-2
CDR3 protein: CASSLEGLLAMGATGELFF
CDR3 DNA: TGCGCCAGCAGCTTGGAGGGACTTCTCGCGATGGGTGCAACAGGGGAGCTGTTTTTT

D gene: TRBD2
clone size: many
V gene: TRBV6-5
J gene: TRBJ2-7
CDR3 protein: CASSLRGRGAYEQYF
CDR3 DNA: TGTGCCAGCAGTTTAAGGGGCCGGGGGGCCTACGAGCAGTACTTC

D gene: TRBD1
clone size: medium-sized
V gene: TRBV6-1
J gene: TRBJ2-2
CDR3 protein: CASSDRDRGRTGELFF
CDR3 DNA: TGTGCCAGCAGTGACCGGGACAGGGGTCGCACCGGGGAGCTGTTTTTT

D gene: TRBD1
clone size: many
V gene: TRBV7-2
J gene: TRBJ1-1
CDR3 protein: CASSVQGRNTEAFF
CDR3 DNA: TGTGCCAGCAGCGTACAGGGGAGGAACACTGAAGCTTTCTTT

D gene: .
clone size: medium-sized
V gene: TRBV6-1
J gene: TRBJ2-7
CDR3 protein: CASSPPGDSYEQYF
CDR3 DNA: TGTGCCAGCAGTCCACCAGGGGACTCCTACGAGCAGTACTTC

D gene: .
clone size: .
V gene: TRBV6-1
J gene: TRBJ1-4
CDR3 protein: CASRTGTNEKLFF
CDR3 DNA: TGTGCCAGCCGCACAGGGACTAATGAAAAACTGTTTTTT

D gene: .
clone size: .
V gene: TRBV10-2
J gene: TRBJ2-3
CDR3 protein: CARGDGAGGTETQYF
CDR3 DNA: TGCGCCAGGGGGGATGGGGCGGGTGGCACAGAGACGCAGTATTTC

D gene: .
clone size: medium-sized
V gene: TRBV12-3/TRBV12-4
J gene: TRBJ2-3
CDR3 protein: CASRRALGADTQYF
CDR3 DNA: TGTGCCAGCAGAAGGGCCTTAGGGGCAGATACGCAGTATTTT

D gene: TRBD2
clone size: .
V gene: TRBV6-1
J gene: TRBJ2-5
CDR3 protein: CASSAAAGAQAQYF
CDR3 DNA: TGTGCCAGCAGTGCAGCAGCGGGGGCACAGGCCCAGTACTTC

D gene: TRBD2
clone size: many
V gene: TRBV6-5
J gene: TRBJ2-1
CDR3 protein: CASSYAVGGALDNEQFF
CDR3 DNA: TGTGCCAGCAGTTACGCGGTCGGGGGGGCTTTAGACAATGAGCAGTTCTTC

D gene: .
clone size: many
V gene: TRBV6-1
J gene: TRBJ1-6
CDR3 protein: CASSQLAGSNSPLHF
CDR3 DNA: TGTGCCAGCAGCCAATTGGCGGGTTCTAATTCACCCCTCCACTTT

D gene: .
clone size: many
V gene: TRBV5-1
J gene: TRBJ2-3
CDR3 protein: CASSLMAGASTDTQYF
CDR3 DNA: TGCGCCAGCAGCTTGATGGCGGGGGCGAGCACAGATACGCAGTATTTT

D gene: .
clone size: once
V gene: TRBV27
J gene: TRBJ2-3
CDR3 protein: CASTKQGYQTGKQYF
CDR3 DNA: TGTGCCAGCACTAAACAGGGTTATCAAACCGGGAAGCAGTATTTT

D gene: .
clone size: few
V gene: TRBV7-2
J gene: TRBJ2-7
CDR3 protein: CASSLVTVGAEQYF
CDR3 DNA: TGTGCCAGCAGCTTAGTGACAGTGGGGGCCGAGCAGTACTTC